A selection of T cell receptor beta chains follows, all from one sample in a study of shared clonotypes between healthy human individuals. Generated by immunoSEQ multiplex PCR, the TCRdb table keeps only in-frame clones and is missing some. The repertoire holds around 2.1 million clones, with around 95% as singletons. Input material: naive CD4+ T cells sorted from blood. These receptors were obtained from a man younger than 35 in good health. The CDR3 runs from the conserved cysteine through the conserved F or W. A D gene is named only where the DNA matches it firmly. Some rows have no size entry. The others give once, few or many, or a class for an expanded clone.

V gene	clone size	D gene	J gene	CDR3 protein	CDR3 DNA
TRBV7-9	NA	TRBD1	TRBJ2-7	CASSFDRGVDEQYF	TGTGCCAGCAGCTTCGACAGGGGGGTTGACGAGCAGTACTTC
TRBV19	NA	TRBD1	TRBJ2-7	CASSPDRQGGYEQYF	TGTGCCAGTAGTCCTGATCGACAGGGTGGTTACGAGCAGTACTTC
TRBV11-2	NA	NA	TRBJ1-1	CASSPIRGVGTEAFF	TGTGCCAGCAGCCCGATTAGGGGGGTGGGCACTGAAGCTTTCTTT
TRBV29-1	NA	NA	TRBJ2-1	CSVEAYYSNEQFF	TGCAGCGTTGAAGCCTACTACAGCAATGAGCAGTTCTTC
TRBV7-2	NA	NA	TRBJ2-3	CASSLGRGRDTQYF	TGTGCCAGCAGCTTAGGGCGGGGCAGGGATACGCAGTATTTT
TRBV29-1	NA	NA	TRBJ2-7	CSAESPGQTYEQYF	TGCAGCGCAGAGTCACCAGGGCAGACCTACGAGCAGTACTTC
TRBV5-4	NA	NA	TRBJ2-6	CASSLRVAVNSGANVLTF	TGTGCCAGCAGCTTGAGGGTAGCAGTTAACTCTGGGGCCAACGTCCTGACTTTC
TRBV4-3	NA	NA	TRBJ1-2	CASSQGLTGGGYTF	TGCGCCAGCAGCCAGGGTCTCACAGGAGGCGGCTACACCTTC
TRBV10-3	NA	NA	TRBJ2-7	CAISLYSQEQYF	TGTGCCATCAGCTTATACTCGCAAGAGCAGTACTTC
TRBV5-4	NA	NA	TRBJ2-6	CASSLAGSGANVLTF	TGTGCCAGCAGCTTGGCCGGCTCTGGGGCCAACGTCCTGACTTTC
TRBV10-3	NA	NA	TRBJ2-7	CAISDGSYEQYF	TGTGCCATTTCGGACGGCTCCTACGAGCAGTACTTC
TRBV30	NA	NA	TRBJ2-1	CAWSGGNEQFF	TGTGCCTGGAGTGGGGGTAATGAGCAGTTCTTC
TRBV7-9	NA	NA	TRBJ2-7	CASSLLDQYEQYF	TGTGCCAGCAGCTTACTGGACCAGTACGAGCAGTACTTC
TRBV7-9	NA	TRBD1	TRBJ2-2	CASSLGTLQGVHTGELFF	TGTGCCAGCAGCTTAGGGACCCTACAGGGGGTTCACACCGGGGAGCTGTTTTTT
TRBV6-6	NA	TRBD2	TRBJ2-5	CASSHGRGGGQETQYF	TGTGCCAGCAGTCACGGGAGGGGAGGGGGCCAAGAGACCCAGTACTTC
TRBV6-5	NA	TRBD1	TRBJ2-7	CASSPGGQGAGEQYF	TGTGCCAGCAGTCCTGGGGGACAGGGGGCGGGCGAGCAGTACTTC
TRBV6-1	NA	NA	TRBJ1-1	CASITRDPNTEAFF	TGTGCCAGCATTACCCGGGACCCGAACACTGAAGCTTTCTTT
TRBV10-3	NA	NA	TRBJ2-7	CAISGGEGREQYF	TGTGCCATCAGTGGGGGTGAGGGGCGTGAGCAGTACTTC
TRBV7-9	few	TRBD1	TRBJ1-5	CASSLAPGTGSNQPQHF	TGTGCCAGCAGCTTAGCCCCCGGGACAGGTAGCAATCAGCCCCAGCATTTT
TRBV7-9	NA	NA	TRBJ1-1	CAGDKFADTEAFF	TGTGCCGGAGACAAATTTGCGGACACTGAAGCTTTCTTT
TRBV28	NA	TRBD1	TRBJ1-5	CASSRQGDANQPQHF	TGTGCCAGCTCTAGACAGGGGGACGCCAATCAGCCCCAGCATTTT
TRBV10-3	NA	NA	TRBJ2-3	CAISESGQGKTDTQYF	TGTGCCATCAGTGAATCGGGGCAGGGGAAGACAGATACGCAGTATTTT
TRBV30	NA	TRBD1	TRBJ2-1	CAYDQGVFGVGQFF	TGTGCCTACGATCAGGGGGTATTCGGGGTAGGGCAGTTCTTC
TRBV6-1	NA	NA	TRBJ2-7	CASSEARAGEQYF	TGTGCCAGCAGTGAAGCAAGGGCGGGAGAGCAGTACTTC
TRBV7-9	once	TRBD1	TRBJ2-7	CASSMTGNTYEQYF	TGTGCCAGCAGCATGACAGGGAATACCTACGAGCAGTACTTC
TRBV2	NA	TRBD1	TRBJ1-1	CASTQGAQGGEAFF	TGTGCCAGCACACAGGGGGCGCAAGGGGGTGAAGCTTTCTTT
TRBV9	NA	NA	TRBJ2-4	CASSAKSDPKNIQYF	TGTGCCAGCAGCGCCAAGAGCGATCCCAAAAACATTCAGTACTTC
TRBV7-9	NA	NA	TRBJ2-6	CASELWNGAVANVLTF	TGTGCCAGTGAGCTTTGGAACGGGGCCGTGGCCAACGTCCTGACTTTC
TRBV6-5	NA	NA	TRBJ1-2	CASSYSPDNNYGYTF	TGTGCCAGCAGTTACTCTCCGGACAATAACTATGGCTACACCTTC
TRBV19	NA	TRBD2	TRBJ2-1	CASIGTSGLDEQFF	TGTGCCAGTATAGGGACTAGCGGGCTCGATGAGCAGTTCTTC
TRBV4-2	NA	TRBD1	TRBJ2-3	CASSPTGTGGPNTDTQYF	TGTGCCAGCAGCCCTACCGGGACAGGGGGCCCCAACACAGATACGCAGTATTTT
TRBV5-1	once	TRBD1	TRBJ1-1	CASSLGAGRGHAEAFF	TGCGCCAGCAGCTTGGGCGCGGGCAGGGGGCACGCTGAAGCTTTCTTT
TRBV23-1	NA	TRBD1	TRBJ2-1	CASSHGTEGMTQFF	TGCGCCAGCAGTCATGGGACAGAGGGAATGACGCAGTTCTTC
TRBV9	NA	TRBD1	TRBJ1-3	CASSANLGQGTGNTIYF	TGTGCCAGCAGCGCCAACTTAGGACAGGGAACTGGAAACACCATATATTTT
TRBV7-9	NA	TRBD1	TRBJ1-2	CASSPLHPGTVPANYGYTF	TGTGCCAGCAGCCCGCTTCATCCCGGGACAGTCCCCGCTAACTATGGCTACACCTTC
TRBV4-1	NA	NA	TRBJ2-4	CASSQAGDNKNIQYF	TGCGCCAGCAGCCAAGCGGGGGATAACAAAAACATTCAGTACTTC
TRBV7-2	once	NA	TRBJ2-2	CASSPAILLAGELFF	TGTGCCAGCAGCCCAGCGATTCTCTTGGCCGGGGAGCTGTTTTTT
TRBV2	NA	NA	TRBJ2-2	CASSVLATNTGELFF	TGTGCCAGCAGTGTGTTAGCTACGAACACCGGGGAGCTGTTTTTT
TRBV7-9	NA	NA	TRBJ2-3	CASSSLGRSTDTQYF	TGTGCCAGCAGCTCCCTGGGGCGGAGCACAGATACGCAGTATTTT
TRBV9	NA	TRBD2	TRBJ2-7	CASSGLAGPADEQYF	TGTGCCAGCAGCGGACTAGCGGGACCAGCCGACGAGCAGTACTTC
TRBV6-1	NA	TRBD2	TRBJ2-2	CASSPLASNTGELFF	TGTGCCAGCAGCCCACTAGCGTCGAACACCGGGGAGCTGTTTTTT
TRBV28	NA	TRBD1	TRBJ2-7	CASSVPGQGVEQYF	TGTGCCAGCAGCGTGCCGGGACAGGGGGTTGAGCAGTACTTC
TRBV6-5	NA	NA	TRBJ1-2	CASSSGPNYGYTF	TGTGCCAGCAGTTCCGGGCCCAATTATGGCTACACCTTC
TRBV6-1	NA	TRBD1	TRBJ1-6	CASSGGTGDRSLHF	TGTGCCAGCAGTGGGGGGACAGGGGATCGATCCCTCCACTTT
TRBV6-5	NA	NA	TRBJ1-6	CASRSSGSYNSPLHF	TGTGCCAGCAGATCCTCAGGGTCCTATAATTCACCCCTCCACTTT
TRBV30	NA	NA	TRBJ1-5	CAWSAGGYSNQPQHF	TGTGCCTGGAGTGCGGGGGGGTACAGCAATCAGCCCCAGCATTTT
TRBV6-1	few	NA	TRBJ1-6	CASSESWGGGWSPLHF	TGTGCCAGCAGCGAATCTTGGGGCGGCGGTTGGTCACCCCTCCACTTT
TRBV7-2	NA	TRBD2	TRBJ2-3	CASSLGPGLGADTQYF	TGTGCCAGCAGCTTAGGACCGGGACTAGGAGCAGATACGCAGTATTTT
TRBV30	NA	TRBD1	TRBJ2-5	CAWDRGQETQYF	TGTGCCTGGGACAGGGGGCAAGAGACCCAGTACTTC
TRBV4-1	NA	NA	TRBJ1-2	CASSQLISGARRANYGYTF	TGCGCCAGCAGCCAACTCATCTCGGGGGCGCGACGAGCTAACTATGGCTACACCTTC
TRBV7-2	once	TRBD1	TRBJ1-5	CASSPQTGFEPQHF	TGTGCCAGCAGCCCACAGACAGGGTTTGAGCCCCAGCATTTT
TRBV7-9	NA	NA	TRBJ1-2	CASSGVDLNKYGYTF	TGTGCCAGCAGTGGGGTGGATCTAAATAAATATGGCTACACCTTC
TRBV19	NA	NA	TRBJ1-2	CAAARPLYGYTF	TGTGCCGCGGCCAGGCCATTATATGGCTACACCTTC
TRBV5-8	NA	TRBD2	TRBJ2-1	CASSLGLAGEQFF	TGTGCCAGCAGCTTGGGACTAGCCGGTGAGCAGTTCTTC
TRBV2	NA	NA	TRBJ1-2	CASSEKQAGGYTF	TGTGCCAGCAGTGAAAAACAGGCTGGAGGCTACACCTTC
TRBV5-1	NA	NA	TRBJ2-1	CASSLDGPPPINEQFF	TGCGCCAGCAGCTTGGATGGGCCCCCCCCCATCAATGAGCAGTTCTTC
TRBV2	NA	TRBD2	TRBJ2-1	CASELTTSGSYREQFF	TGTGCCAGCGAACTTACGACTAGCGGGAGCTATCGTGAGCAGTTCTTC
TRBV10-3	NA	NA	TRBJ1-5	CAISDTSNQPQHF	TGTGCCATCAGTGACACATCCAATCAGCCCCAGCATTTT